The clone carrying this T cell receptor (beta chain) was picked up a small number of times. Its antigen is currently unknown. Sequencing was performed with immunoSEQ multiplex PCR; in TCRdb, only in-frame clones are kept and a portion is missing. The profile shows roughly 97,000 clones, roughly 90% of them singletons. Germline CDR1 SNHLY, CDR2 FYNNEI. V lost 7 bases to trimming and J lost 6 bases; unmatched junction nucleotides: 14. The CDR3 loop spans 15 amino acids. These data come from a study of T cell responses to AZD1222 COVID-19 vaccine. General study points: It should be noted that donors were predominantly white British and more often female, and clonal diversity was possibly underestimated.

The clonotype originates from an adult in good health. The chain recombines TRBV2 with TRBJ1-2; 7 bases are a match to TRBD1. The material was peripheral blood, obtained on day 0 of AZD1222 vaccination. DNA for the CDR3: TGTGCCAGCATCAGGGGGAGGGCAGGGGAGCATGGCTACACCTTC. Its translation: CASIRGRAGEHGYTF.